The 31 T cell receptor beta chains listed next were all sequenced from one sample in a study of blood T cells in healthy people across ages. Sample-barcoded 5' priming and a J-beta primer mix drove a second PCR of 7 to 11 cycles. TCRdb reprocessed the 5' RACE reads with MiXCR, giving one entry per CDR3 protein. The table shows around 2 million distinct CDR3 sequences, with about 39% occurring only once. Sequencing was carried out using blood. These receptors all come from a human donor in good health.

J is TRBJ2-1 and V is TRBV7-9; 8 nucleotides line up with TRBD1. The ends lost 5 bases at V and 6 bases at J; junction bases unmatched: 6. Germline CDR1 reads SEHNR; CDR2 reads FQNEAQ (reference sequence). This CDR3 spans 14 amino acids. CDR3 nucleotide sequence: TGTGCCAGCAGCCATCAGGGGGCGCTCAATGAGCAGTTCTTC. Its translation: CASSHQGALNEQFF.

A word on this clonotype: A read error may be the cause here, since a much bigger clone is one base away. The chain uses TRBV25-1 and TRBJ2-4, with D hard to call. The CDR3 totals 14 residues. Germline CDR1 reads MGHDK; CDR2 reads SYGVNS. The DNA for the CDR3 is TGTGCCGGCAGTGAAGTGAGAGACATAAACATTCAGTACTTC. It translates to CAGSEVRDINIQYF.

The rearrangement links TRBV3-1 to TRBJ2-7; D call uncertain. The germline gives CDR1 LGHDT, CDR2 YNNKEL (reference sequence). V lost 1 base to trimming and J lost 3 bases, with 10 bases between them. The length of the CDR3 is 14 residues. CDR3 amino acids: CASSQGLDRYEQYF. CDR3 coding DNA: TGTGCCAGCAGCCAAGGTTTAGACCGCTACGAGCAGTACTTC.

The chain employs TRBV28 and TRBJ1-6, with D maybe TRBD1 (5 bases). The CDR3 extends over 17 amino acids. Germline V gives CDR1 MDHEN, CDR2 SYDVKM. The V end was cut by 6 bases, the J end by 0 bases, with 15 bases between. The CDR3 coding sequence is TGTGCCAGCAGCCCCGGGGGACTGAGCTCCTATAATTCACCCCTCCACTTT. Encoded protein: CASSPGGLSSYNSPLHF. Combining the CDR3 with reference TRBV28 and TRBJ1-6 gives the whole variable domain DVKVTQSSRYLVKRTGEKVFLECVQDMDHENMFWYRQDPGLGLRLIYFSYDVKMKEKGDIPEGYSVSREKKERFSLILESASTNQTSMYLCASSPGGLSSYNSPLHFGNGTRLTVT.

The gene calls are TRBV7-2 and TRBJ2-1, with 11 bases that match TRBD2. There are 16 residues in the CDR3. Germline assignment: CDR1 SGHTA and CDR2 FQGNSA. V was clipped by 3 bases and J by 13 bases; unmatched bases: 14. The CDR3 nucleotides read TGTGCCAGCAGCTTGGTCACACTAGCGGGGGAAGAGACCCAGTTCTTC. It translates to CASSLVTLAGEETQFF.

This clonotype was seen only a few times. J is TRBJ1-5 and V is TRBV30; D call uncertain. Trimming took off 0 bases at V and 6 bases at J, with 12 bases between the two ends. Germline values: CDR1 GTSNPN, CDR2 SVGIG (reference sequence). The CDR3 covers 14 residues. DNA of the CDR3: TGTGCCTGGAGTGTAGGAGGGAACTCTCAGCCCCAGCATTTT. This translates into CAWSVGGNSQPQHF. Full variable domain (remainder filled in from reference TRBV30 and TRBJ1-5): SQTIHQWPATLVQPVGSPLSLECTVEGTSNPNLYWYRQAAGRGLQLLFYSVGIGQISSEVPQNLSASRPQDRQFILSSKKLLLSDSGFYLCAWSVGGNSQPQHFGDGTRLSIL.

The chain employs TRBV4-1 and TRBJ2-4; TRBD2 matches 10 bases. With the DNA end fitting TRBJ2-7 better, the J assignment may be wrong. Germline CDR1 reads MGHRA; CDR2 reads YSYEKL. The CDR3 has 14 residues. This CDR3 is CASSQVSGGSEQYF. CDR3 coding DNA: TGCGCCAGCAGCCAAGTTAGCGGGGGGAGCGAGCAGTACTTC.

This clonotype was counted only a few times. V and J are TRBV28 and TRBJ2-3, with 8 bases aligning to TRBD1. The trim removed 4 bases at V and 5 bases at J, leaving 23 bases unmatched. CDR1 and CDR2 from the germline V gene are MDHEN and SYDVKM. CDR3 size: 20 residues. The DNA of the CDR3 is TGTGCCAGCAGTTCTTCCCCCTTTCCCCTACAGGGGGGTTTCGGAGATACGCAGTATTTT. It yields the protein CASSSSPFPLQGGFGDTQYF.

In its sample, this clonotype was seen a few times. The J gene is TRBJ2-4, the V gene TRBV12-3 or TRBV12-4; D could derive from TRBD1 or TRBD2 (5 bases each). With 6 bases removed from V and 4 bases from J, the gap between germline ends came to 10 bases. The CDR3 is 13 amino acids. The CDR3 loop reads CASRMGPKNIQYF. CDR3 in DNA: TGTGCCAGCAGAATGGGACCTAAAAACATTCAGTACTTC.

This clonotype showed up just a few times. This sequence joins TRBV29-1 and TRBJ2-1; the D gene is possibly TRBD1 (6 bases). V was trimmed by 5 bases and J by 0 bases, leaving 20 bases between them. CDR3 size: 17 residues. Germline values: CDR1 SQVTM, CDR2 ANQGSEA. The CDR3 spells CSVLRGQRDSSYNEQFF. CDR3 in DNA: TGCAGCGTTCTCCGGGGACAACGAGACAGCTCCTACAATGAGCAGTTCTTC.

This clonotype was found a few times. The chain combines TRBV20-1 with TRBJ2-7; possibly TRBD1 for D (8 bases). Germline assignment: CDR1 DFQATT and CDR2 SNEGSKA (reference sequence). With 6 bases removed from V and 1 base from J, the gap between germline ends came to 19 bases. CDR3 length equals 15 residues. CDR3 coding DNA: TGCAGTGCCCCCCAGCGGGACAGGTTATCCTACGAGCAGTACTTC. This encodes CSAPQRDRLSYEQYF.

The chain joins TRBV6-5 to TRBJ2-6; TRBD1 is a possible D gene (5 bases). Deletions cut 2 bases from V and 2 bases from J, with 13 bases between. Germline V gene lookup returns CDR1 MNHEY and CDR2 SVGAGI. This CDR3 is 17 amino acids long. CDR3 in DNA: TGTGCCAGCAGTTACCTACTCACAGGCGCTGGGGCCAACGTCCTGACTTTC. This sequence encodes CASSYLLTGAGANVLTF.

In its sample, this clonotype was seen a few times. The genes are TRBV7-2 and TRBJ1-2; D is unresolved. The germline V gene encodes CDR1 SGHTA and CDR2 FQGNSA. The V gene lost 2 bases and the J gene lost 4 bases, with 8 bases spanning the gap. CDR3 length equals 13 residues. The CDR3 region is CASSLRTTYGYTF. CDR3 nucleotide sequence: TGTGCCAGCAGCTTAAGGACTACCTATGGCTACACCTTC.

Remarks on this clonotype: One end of the junction does not line up with germline, which may come from a read error. The genes are TRBV7-9 and TRBJ2-5; 11 bases align to TRBD1. The DNA end favors TRBJ2-7, so the J call may be wrong. This CDR3 has 14 amino acids. From germline, CDR1 is SEHNR and CDR2 FQNEAQ (reference sequence). CDR3 coding DNA: TGCGCCAGCAGCTCTATCGGGACAGGGGGCGAGCAGTACTTC. As protein: CASSSIGTGGEQYF.

This sequence joins TRBV7-6 and TRBJ2-7; D gene ambiguous. The ends were cut back, 1 base at V and 4 bases at J, with 17 bases in the middle. The V gene's germline CDR1 is SGHVS and CDR2 FNYEAQ. There are 16 residues in the CDR3. CDR3 bases: TGTGCCAGCAGCTTAGATTGGGTTTTGGAACCTTACGAGCAGTACTTC. Amino acids: CASSLDWVLEPYEQYF.

The rearrangement links TRBV7-2 to TRBJ1-5; 8 positions match TRBD1. In germline, CDR1 is SGHTA, CDR2 FQGNSA. The CDR3 runs to 14 residues. J lost 7 bases, V lost 5 bases, and 7 bases had no gene match. As DNA, the CDR3 is TGTGCCAGCAGCCCCTCGACAGGGGAGCAGCCCCAGCATTTT. Translation: CASSPSTGEQPQHF.

The chain carries TRBV7-2 and TRBJ2-5; unclear D gene. Trimming stripped 8 bases from V and 1 base from J, with 8 bases between. In germline, CDR1 is SGHTA, CDR2 FQGNSA. The CDR3 runs to 12 residues. The CDR3 loop is CASGRLQETQYF. CDR3 bases: TGTGCCAGCGGCCGGCTCCAAGAGACCCAGTACTTC.

This clonotype was counted only a few times. V is TRBV24-1 and J is TRBJ2-7, with TRBD1 matching 7 bases. V trimming: 9 bases; J trimming: 2 bases; junction bases outside the gene matches: 9. The CDR3 extends over 14 amino acids. Looked up from germline, CDR1 is KGHDR and CDR2 is SFDVKD. The CDR3 bases are TGTGCCACCGCGCTGTCGGGACAGCCCTACGAGCAGTACTTC. Its translation is CATALSGQPYEQYF.

The chain links TRBV20-1 to TRBJ1-1; unclear D gene. The V and J ends lost 7 bases and 4 bases respectively, with 19 bases between them. This CDR3 contains 14 residues. Germline V gene data show CDR1 as DFQATT and CDR2 as SNEGSKA (reference sequence). The CDR3 here is CSVPRSSGGTEAFF. The CDR3 nucleotides are TGCAGTGTTCCGCGGAGTTCGGGAGGCACTGAAGCTTTCTTT.

The chain has TRBV7-2 and TRBJ2-1; 10 bases are a match to TRBD1. CDR3 length: 15 amino acids. CDR1 and CDR2 from the germline V gene are SGHTA and FQGNSA. The V and J ends lost 7 bases and 9 bases, in that order; junction bases with no gene match: 12. In DNA, the CDR3 is TGTGCCAGCACCTCAGTGACAGGGGGCTTGGGTGAGCAGTTCTTC. It specifies CASTSVTGGLGEQFF.

The V and J genes are TRBV4-3 and TRBJ2-5; D is unresolved. Germline V gene data show CDR1 as LGHNA and CDR2 as YSLEER. Trimming removed 4 bases from V and 5 bases from J, with 11 bases in between. CDR3 length: 13 amino acids. The CDR3 sequence: CASSPEMMETQYF. The DNA for the CDR3 is TGCGCCAGCAGCCCCGAGATGATGGAGACCCAGTACTTC.

The V gene is TRBV10-3, the J gene TRBJ1-5; no definite D call. Germline V gene data show CDR1 as ENHRY and CDR2 as SYGVKD. The CDR3 runs 13 residues. V was pared by 2 bases and J by 3 bases, with 5 bases between. The CDR3 region is CAISEAYNQPQHF. The CDR3 bases are TGTGCCATCAGTGAGGCCTACAATCAGCCCCAGCATTTT.

Only a few counts were recorded for this clonotype. The chain uses TRBV12-3 or TRBV12-4 and TRBJ1-1; D gene unclear. The CDR3 is 12 residues long. Trimming removed 1 base at V and 9 bases at J, with 9 bases between. The CDR3 DNA is TGTGCCAGCAGTTTAGTGACCCGAAAAGCTTTCTTT. It codes for CASSLVTRKAFF.

This clonotype showed up just a few times. V and J are TRBV28 and TRBJ1-2; D is possibly TRBD1 (5 bases). The CDR3 covers 15 residues. Trimming shortened V by 4 bases and J by 1 base, and 13 bases separated the two germline ends. CDR1 is MDHEN, CDR2 SYDVKM, per germline. CDR3 sequence reads: CASSSSRTLNYGYTF. The CDR3, as DNA: TGTGCCAGCAGTTCCTCCCGGACACTTAACTATGGCTACACCTTC.

This chain connects TRBV29-1 to TRBJ2-1; 15 bases are shared with TRBD2. The CDR3 is made up of 16 amino acids. Per the germline V gene, CDR1 is SQVTM and CDR2 is ANQGSEA. With V trimmed by 3 bases and J by 2 bases, 2 bases remained unmatched. The DNA for the CDR3 is TGCAGCGTTGAGGGACTAGCGGGGGGAACCTACAATGAGCAGTTCTTC. Translated, it gives CSVEGLAGGTYNEQFF.

This clonotype was picked up one time. The gene calls are TRBV5-1 and TRBJ2-7; 8 bases fit TRBD1. Looked up from germline, CDR1 is SGHRS and CDR2 is YFSETQ. The CDR3 extends over 18 amino acids. The junction had 16 bases not matched to a gene; V was cut back by 4 bases and J by 1 base. CDR3 bases: TGCGCCAGCAGCCCCCGAGGGGCAGGGGGCTCCCGATCCTACGAGCAGTACTTC. Encoded protein: CASSPRGAGGSRSYEQYF.

This chain connects TRBV9 to TRBJ2-7; D not resolved. The germline CDR1 and CDR2 sequences are SGDLS and YYNGEE. The CDR3 has 16 amino acids. V lost 0 bases and J 5 bases, leaving 18 bases between the germline ends. The CDR3 protein is CASSVAVVGSAHEQYF. CDR3 bases: TGTGCCAGCAGCGTAGCTGTAGTAGGGTCGGCCCACGAGCAGTACTTC.

In this sample, this clonotype turned up many times. The V gene is TRBV10-3, the J gene TRBJ2-7, with a possible D match to TRBD1 (6 bases). V was shortened by 0 bases and J by 2 bases, with 14 bases between the two germline ends. There are 16 residues in the CDR3. Germline V CDR1 and CDR2: ENHRY, SYGVKD. CDR3: CAISESGQKLTYEQYF. The CDR3 DNA is TGTGCCATCAGTGAGTCTGGACAGAAACTCACCTACGAGCAGTACTTC.

This clonotype was detected a few times. The chain has TRBV28 and TRBJ2-3; D is perhaps TRBD1 (5 bases). V lost 2 bases to trimming and J lost 4 bases, with 16 bases between them. This CDR3 has 16 amino acids. CDR1 and CDR2 from the germline V gene are MDHEN and SYDVKM. CDR3 protein: CASSLTGSYQSDTQYF. In nucleotides, the CDR3 is TGTGCCAGCAGTTTAACAGGCAGTTATCAATCAGATACGCAGTATTTT. The variable domain in full, with the rest retrieved from reference TRBV28 and TRBJ2-3, is DVKVTQSSRYLVKRTGEKVFLECVQDMDHENMFWYRQDPGLGLRLIYFSYDVKMKEKGDIPEGYSVSREKKERFSLILESASTNQTSMYLCASSLTGSYQSDTQYFGPGTRLTVL.

The rearrangement links TRBV6-1 to TRBJ2-1, with 7 positions matching TRBD1. The junction had 15 bases not matched to a gene; V was cut back by 6 bases and J by 10 bases. Germline values: CDR1 MNHNS, CDR2 SASEGT. The CDR3 totals 15 residues. The CDR3 is CASRRPGQSPYEQFF. In nucleotides, the CDR3 is TGTGCCAGCAGGCGTCCGGGACAGAGTCCTTACGAGCAGTTCTTC.

This clonotype was detected only a few times. The chain has TRBV6-5 and TRBJ1-2, with 7 bases identical to TRBD1. CDR3 length: 14 residues. Germline CDR1 reads MNHEY; CDR2 reads SVGAGI. V trimming: 3 bases; J trimming: 8 bases; junction bases outside the gene matches: 9. The CDR3 nucleotides are TGTGCCAGCAGTTATAGGAGGGGGCTGGGCGGCTACACCTTC. The encoded protein is CASSYRRGLGGYTF.